This T cell receptor beta chain was retrieved from a study of regulatory T cells in long-lasting Graves disease. This clonotype was observed many times. The time point here: newly diagnosed GD, antithyroid drugs for less than 3 months. The TCR library used RNA extracted from PBMCs. Enrollment of patients was through an endocrinology department in Xi'an, China. The length of the CDR3 is 16 residues. The germline V gene encodes CDR1 MDHEN and CDR2 SYDVKM. With V trimmed by 6 bases and J by 2 bases, 12 bases remained unmatched. CDR3 regions were amplified by Arm-PCR using iRepertoire HTBI primers to build TCR beta libraries. TCRdb re-called the multiplex PCR reads with MiXCR, one entry per CDR3 protein. The data show 400,000 to 500,000 distinct CDR3 sequences, approximately 16% seen once. These records were also assigned to another study, of T cells in Graves' hyperthyroidism and ophthalmopathy.

This receptor was identified in a woman under 30 with Graves disease. The chain combines TRBV28 with TRBJ1-1, with 7 bases fitting TRBD1. The material was peripheral blood mononuclear cells (PBMCs), obtained at new diagnosis, from a patient treated with antithyroid drugs. Here the CDR3 reads CASSRVRGDGNTEAFF. The DNA of the CDR3 is TGTGCCAGCAGCCGGGTCAGGGGGGATGGAAACACTGAAGCTTTCTTT.